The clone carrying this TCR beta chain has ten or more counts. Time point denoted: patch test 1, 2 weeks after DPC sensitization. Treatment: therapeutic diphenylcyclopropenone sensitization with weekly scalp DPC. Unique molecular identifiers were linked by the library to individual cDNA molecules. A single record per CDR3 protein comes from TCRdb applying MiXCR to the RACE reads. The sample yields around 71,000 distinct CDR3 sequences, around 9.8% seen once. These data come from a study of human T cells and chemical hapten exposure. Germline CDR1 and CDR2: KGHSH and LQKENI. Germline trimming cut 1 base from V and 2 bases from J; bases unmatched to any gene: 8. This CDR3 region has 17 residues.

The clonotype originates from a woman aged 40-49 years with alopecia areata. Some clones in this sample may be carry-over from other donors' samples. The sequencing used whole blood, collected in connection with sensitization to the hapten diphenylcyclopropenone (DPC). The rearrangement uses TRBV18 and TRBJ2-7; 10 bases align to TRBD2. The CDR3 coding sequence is TGTGCCAGCTCACCACAGTATTCTAGCGGGGGCCCCTACGAGCAGTACTTC. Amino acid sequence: CASSPQYSSGGPYEQYF.